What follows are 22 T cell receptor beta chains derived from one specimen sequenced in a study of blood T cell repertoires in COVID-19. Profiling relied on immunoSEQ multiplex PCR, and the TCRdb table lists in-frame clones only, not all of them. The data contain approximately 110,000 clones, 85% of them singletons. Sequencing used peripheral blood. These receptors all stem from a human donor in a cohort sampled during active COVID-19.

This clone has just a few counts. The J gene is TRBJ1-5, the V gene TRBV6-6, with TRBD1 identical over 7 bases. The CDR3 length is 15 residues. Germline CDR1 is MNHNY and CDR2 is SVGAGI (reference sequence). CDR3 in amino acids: CATRGPRYSNQPQHF. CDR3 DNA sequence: TGTGCTACGAGGGGGCCACGCTATAGCAATCAGCCCCAGCATTTT.

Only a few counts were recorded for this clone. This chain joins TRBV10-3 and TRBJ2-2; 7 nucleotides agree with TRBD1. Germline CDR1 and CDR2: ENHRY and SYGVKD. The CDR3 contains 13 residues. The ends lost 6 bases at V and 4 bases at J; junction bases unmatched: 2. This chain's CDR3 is CAIRPGGTGELFF. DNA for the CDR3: TGTGCCATCAGGCCAGGGGGCACCGGGGAGCTGTTTTTT.

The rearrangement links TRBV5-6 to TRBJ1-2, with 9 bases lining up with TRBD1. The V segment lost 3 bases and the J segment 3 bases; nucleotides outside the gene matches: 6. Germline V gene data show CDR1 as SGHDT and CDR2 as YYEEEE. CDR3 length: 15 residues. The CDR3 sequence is CASSSSGTGYYGYTF. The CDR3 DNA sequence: TGTGCCAGCAGCTCATCCGGGACAGGGTACTATGGCTACACCTTC.

The DNA of the CDR3 is TGTGCCAGCAGCCTTACAGGGGATAGCAATCAGCCCCAGCATTTT. Translated: CASSLTGDSNQPQHF. J is TRBJ1-5 and V is TRBV11-2, with TRBD1 matching over 7 bases. This CDR3 is built from 15 residues. CDR1 SGHAT and CDR2 FQNNGV come from the germline V gene. V lost 5 bases, J lost 0 bases, and 4 bases stayed unmatched.

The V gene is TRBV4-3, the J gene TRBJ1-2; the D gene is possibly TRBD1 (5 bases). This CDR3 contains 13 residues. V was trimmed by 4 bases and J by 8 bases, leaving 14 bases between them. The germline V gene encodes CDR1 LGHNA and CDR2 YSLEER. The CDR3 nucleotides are TGCGCCAGCAGCCGAGAAACAGGACGGGGCTACACCTTC. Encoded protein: CASSRETGRGYTF.

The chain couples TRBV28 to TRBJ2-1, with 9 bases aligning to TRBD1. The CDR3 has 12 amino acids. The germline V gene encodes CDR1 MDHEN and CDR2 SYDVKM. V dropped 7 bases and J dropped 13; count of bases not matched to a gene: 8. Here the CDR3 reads CASNHGTGNQFF. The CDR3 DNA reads TGTGCCAGCAACCACGGGACAGGGAATCAGTTCTTC.

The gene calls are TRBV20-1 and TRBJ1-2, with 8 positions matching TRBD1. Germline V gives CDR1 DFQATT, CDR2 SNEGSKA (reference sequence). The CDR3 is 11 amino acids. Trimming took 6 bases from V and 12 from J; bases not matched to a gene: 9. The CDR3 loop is CSAIRGHSDTF. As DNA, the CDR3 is TGCAGTGCCATCAGGGGGCATTCAGACACCTTC.

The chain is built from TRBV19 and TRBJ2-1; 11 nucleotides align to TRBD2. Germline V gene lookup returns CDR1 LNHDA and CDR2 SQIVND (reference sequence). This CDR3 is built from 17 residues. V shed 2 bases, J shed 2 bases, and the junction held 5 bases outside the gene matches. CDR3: CASSIWGSGGAYNEQFF. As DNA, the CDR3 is TGTGCCAGTAGTATATGGGGTAGCGGGGGGGCCTACAATGAGCAGTTCTTC.

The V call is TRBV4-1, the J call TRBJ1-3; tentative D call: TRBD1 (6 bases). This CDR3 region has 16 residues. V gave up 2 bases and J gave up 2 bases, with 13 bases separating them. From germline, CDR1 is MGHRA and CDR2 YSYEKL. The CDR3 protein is CASSQSQTGTGNTIYF. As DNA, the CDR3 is TGCGCCAGCAGCCAATCTCAAACAGGGACTGGAAACACCATATATTTT.

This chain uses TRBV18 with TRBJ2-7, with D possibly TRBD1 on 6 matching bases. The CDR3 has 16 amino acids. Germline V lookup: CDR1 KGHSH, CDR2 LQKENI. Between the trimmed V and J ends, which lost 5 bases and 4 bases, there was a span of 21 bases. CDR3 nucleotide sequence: TGTGCCAGCTCAACCACCGATGGGGGCACTAATTACGAGCAGTACTTC. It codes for CASSTTDGGTNYEQYF.

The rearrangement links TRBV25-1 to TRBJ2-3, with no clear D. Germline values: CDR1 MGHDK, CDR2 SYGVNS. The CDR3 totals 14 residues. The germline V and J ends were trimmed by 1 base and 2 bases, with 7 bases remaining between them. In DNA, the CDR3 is TGTGCCAGCAGTGAATCAGGATACACAGATACGCAGTATTTT. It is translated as CASSESGYTDTQYF.

The CDR3: CASSRFVWGEYTEAFF. As DNA, the CDR3 is TGCGCCAGCAGTCGGTTCGTTTGGGGAGAATACACTGAAGCTTTCTTT. V and J are TRBV23-1 and TRBJ1-1; no clear D gene. TRBV23-1 is an open reading frame whose function is uncertain. Trimming took 4 bases from V and 3 from J, leaving 18 bases between them. The CDR3 is made up of 16 amino acids.

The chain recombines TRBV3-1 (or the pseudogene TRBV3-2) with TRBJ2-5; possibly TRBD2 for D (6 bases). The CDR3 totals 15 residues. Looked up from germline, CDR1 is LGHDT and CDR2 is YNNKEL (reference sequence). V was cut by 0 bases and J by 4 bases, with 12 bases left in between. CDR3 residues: CASSQDAGGGETQYF. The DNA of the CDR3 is TGTGCCAGCAGCCAAGATGCCGGGGGTGGAGAGACCCAGTACTTC.

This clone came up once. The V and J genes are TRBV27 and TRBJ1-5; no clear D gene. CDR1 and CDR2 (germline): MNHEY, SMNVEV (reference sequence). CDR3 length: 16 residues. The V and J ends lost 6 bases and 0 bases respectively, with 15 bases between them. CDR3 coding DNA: TGTGCCAGCAGCGCCACCGTCGGGAATAGCAATCAGCCCCAGCATTTT. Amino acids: CASSATVGNSNQPQHF.

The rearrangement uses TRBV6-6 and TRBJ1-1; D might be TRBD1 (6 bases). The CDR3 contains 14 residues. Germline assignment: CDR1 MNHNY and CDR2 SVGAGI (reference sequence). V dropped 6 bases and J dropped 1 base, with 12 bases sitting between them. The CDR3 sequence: CASRLGQTNTEAFF. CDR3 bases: TGTGCCAGCAGACTTGGACAGACGAACACTGAAGCTTTCTTT.

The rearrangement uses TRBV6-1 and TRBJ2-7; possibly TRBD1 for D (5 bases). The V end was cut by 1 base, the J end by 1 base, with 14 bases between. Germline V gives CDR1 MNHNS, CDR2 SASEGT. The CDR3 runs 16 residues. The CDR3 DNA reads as TGTGCCAGCAGTGAAGTAGGGGTTGGCGGTTCCTACGAGCAGTACTTC. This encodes CASSEVGVGGSYEQYF.

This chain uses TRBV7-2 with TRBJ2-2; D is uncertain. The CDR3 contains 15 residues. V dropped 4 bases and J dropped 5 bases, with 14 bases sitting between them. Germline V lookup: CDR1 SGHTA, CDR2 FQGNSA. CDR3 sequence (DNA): TGTGCCAGCAGCTATGACACACGTCGAACCGGGGAGCTGTTTTTT. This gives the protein CASSYDTRRTGELFF.

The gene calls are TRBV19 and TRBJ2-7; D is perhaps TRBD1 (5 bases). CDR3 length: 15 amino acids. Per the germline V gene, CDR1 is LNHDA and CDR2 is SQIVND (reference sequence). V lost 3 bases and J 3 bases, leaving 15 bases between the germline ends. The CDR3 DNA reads TGTGCCAGTAGTATTTCAACAGGTGTTGTCTACGAGCAGTACTTC. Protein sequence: CASSISTGVVYEQYF.

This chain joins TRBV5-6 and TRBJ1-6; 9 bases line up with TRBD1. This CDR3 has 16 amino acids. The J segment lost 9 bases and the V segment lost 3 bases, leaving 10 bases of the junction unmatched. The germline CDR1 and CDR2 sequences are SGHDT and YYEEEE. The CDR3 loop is CASSSPGTGRSSPLHF. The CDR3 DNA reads TGTGCCAGCAGCTCTCCCGGGACAGGGAGAAGTTCACCCCTCCACTTT.

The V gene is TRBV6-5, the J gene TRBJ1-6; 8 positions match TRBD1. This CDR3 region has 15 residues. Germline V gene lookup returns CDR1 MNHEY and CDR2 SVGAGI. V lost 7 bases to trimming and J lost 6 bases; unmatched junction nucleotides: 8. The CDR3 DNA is TGTGCCAGCAACGGACAGGGTGGTGGTAATTCACCCCTCCACTTT. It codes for CASNGQGGGNSPLHF.

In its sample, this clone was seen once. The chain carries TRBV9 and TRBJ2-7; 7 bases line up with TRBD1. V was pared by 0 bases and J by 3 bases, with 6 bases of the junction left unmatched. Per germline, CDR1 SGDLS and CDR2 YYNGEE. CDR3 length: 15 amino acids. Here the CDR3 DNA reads TGTGCCAGCAGCGTAGCTACAGGGGTCGGCTACGAGCAGTACTTC. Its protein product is CASSVATGVGYEQYF.

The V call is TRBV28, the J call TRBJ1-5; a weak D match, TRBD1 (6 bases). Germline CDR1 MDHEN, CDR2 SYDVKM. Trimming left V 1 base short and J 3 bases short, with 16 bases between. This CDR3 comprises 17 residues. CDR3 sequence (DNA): TGTGCCAGCAGTTTATTTGGGGGGCGGGGGATCAATCAGCCCCAGCATTTT. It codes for CASSLFGGRGINQPQHF.